This T cell receptor (beta chain) was profiled in a study of cytomegalovirus exposure and HLA in healthy donors. Germline V gene lookup returns CDR1 SGHTA and CDR2 FQGNSA. V lost 1 base, J lost 5 bases, and 11 bases stayed unmatched. The CDR3 runs to 17 residues. At collection, donors were nominally healthy, but unrecorded immune exposures were probable. Study-wide results and caveats: Relative to equally common others, HLA-associated TCR beta chains showed greater clonal expansion in a later analysis. Most TCR sequences showed up rarely, but some public TCRs showed up in many donors. Immune exposure information comprised only CMV serostatus.

As concerns this clone: The antigen remains unidentified.

60 Vbeta and 13 Jbeta primers were used in PCR. Method: immunoSEQ multiplex PCR; TCRdb's copy keeps in-frame clones and lacks some. The repertoire has around 100,000 clones, 81% of them found once; the top ten carry about 4.4%. The sample comprised PBMCs. The rearrangement uses TRBV7-2 and TRBJ2-5; 9 nucleotides align to TRBD2. The source of this sequence is a woman between 65 and 79 years old in good health and CMV-seropositive. The CDR3 spells CASSLDGSGGSKETQYF. The DNA for the CDR3 is TGTGCCAGCAGCTTAGATGGTAGCGGGGGCAGTAAGGAGACCCAGTACTTC.